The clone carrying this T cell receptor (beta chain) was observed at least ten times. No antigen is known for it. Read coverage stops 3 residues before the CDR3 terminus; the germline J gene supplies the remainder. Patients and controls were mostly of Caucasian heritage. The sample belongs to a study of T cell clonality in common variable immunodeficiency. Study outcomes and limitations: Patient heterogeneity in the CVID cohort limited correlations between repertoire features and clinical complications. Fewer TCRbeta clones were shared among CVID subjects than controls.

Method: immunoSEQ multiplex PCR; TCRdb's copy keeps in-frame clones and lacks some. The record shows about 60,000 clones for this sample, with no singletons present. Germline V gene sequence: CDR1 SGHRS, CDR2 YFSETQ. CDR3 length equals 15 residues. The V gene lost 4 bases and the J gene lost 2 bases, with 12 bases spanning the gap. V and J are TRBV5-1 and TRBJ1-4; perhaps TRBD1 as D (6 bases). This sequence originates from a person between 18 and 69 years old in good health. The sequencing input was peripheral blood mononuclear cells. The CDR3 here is CASSKGGQTNEKLFF. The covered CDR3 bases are TGCGCCAGCAGCAAGGGAGGACAGACTAATGAAAAA. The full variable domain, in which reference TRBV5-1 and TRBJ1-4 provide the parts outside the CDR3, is KAGVTQTPRYLIKTRGQQVTLSCSPISGHRSVSWYQQTPGQGLQFLFEYFSETQRNKGNFPGRFSGRQFSNSRSEMNVSTLELGDSALYLCASSKGGQTNEKLFFGSGTQLSVL.